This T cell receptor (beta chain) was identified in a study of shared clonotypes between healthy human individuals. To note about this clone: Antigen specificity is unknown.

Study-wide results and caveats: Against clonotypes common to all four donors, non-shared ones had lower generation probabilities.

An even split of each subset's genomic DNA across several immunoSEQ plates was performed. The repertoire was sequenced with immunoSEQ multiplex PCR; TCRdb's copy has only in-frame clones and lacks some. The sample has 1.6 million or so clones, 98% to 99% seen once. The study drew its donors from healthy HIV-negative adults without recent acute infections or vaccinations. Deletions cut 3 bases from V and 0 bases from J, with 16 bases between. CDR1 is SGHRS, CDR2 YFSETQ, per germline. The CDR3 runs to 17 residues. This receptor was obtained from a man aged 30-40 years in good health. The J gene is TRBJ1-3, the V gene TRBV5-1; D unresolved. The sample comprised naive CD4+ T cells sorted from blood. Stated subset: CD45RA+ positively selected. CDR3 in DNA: TGCGCCAGCAGCTACGATCCGCATGGCCTCTCTGGAAACACCATATATTTT. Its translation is CASSYDPHGLSGNTIYF.